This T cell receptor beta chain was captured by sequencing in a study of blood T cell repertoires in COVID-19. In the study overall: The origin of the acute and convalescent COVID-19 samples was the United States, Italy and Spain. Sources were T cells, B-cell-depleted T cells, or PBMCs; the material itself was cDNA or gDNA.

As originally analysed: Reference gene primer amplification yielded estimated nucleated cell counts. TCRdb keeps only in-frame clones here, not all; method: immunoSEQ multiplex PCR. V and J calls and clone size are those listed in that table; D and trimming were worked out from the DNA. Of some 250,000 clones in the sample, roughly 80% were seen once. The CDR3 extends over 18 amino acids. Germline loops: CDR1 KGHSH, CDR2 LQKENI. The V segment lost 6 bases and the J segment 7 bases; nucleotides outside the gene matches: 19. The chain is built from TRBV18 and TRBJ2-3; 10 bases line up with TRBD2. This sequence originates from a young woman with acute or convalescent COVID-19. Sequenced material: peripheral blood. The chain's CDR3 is CASSPARRAGGALNTQYF. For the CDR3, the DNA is TGTGCCAGCTCCCCCGCACGACGAGCGGGAGGGGCCTTGAATACGCAGTATTTT.